The 13 T cell receptor beta chains listed next were all sequenced from one sample in a study of cytomegalovirus exposure and HLA in healthy donors. With 60 Vbeta and 13 Jbeta primers, the PCR was carried out. Here immunoSEQ multiplex PCR was the method, and the copy in TCRdb shows in-frame clones only, minus some. This table has over 50,000 clones, 70% to 75% appearing once. Specimen: PBMCs. The receptors were sampled from a man aged 40-55 years in good health and CMV-seropositive.

This rearrangement joins TRBV6-6 to TRBJ1-5; the D is unclear. Between the trimmed V and J ends, which lost 7 bases and 6 bases, there was a span of 19 bases. Germline CDR1 is MNHNY and CDR2 is SVGAGI (reference sequence). There are 15 residues in the CDR3. CDR3 sequence reads: CASTRESTSGQPQHF. In DNA form, the CDR3 reads TGTGCCAGCACTCGGGAGTCCACTTCGGGTCAGCCCCAGCATTTT.

In this sample, this clone turned up a few times. The chain combines TRBV4-3 with TRBJ2-1, with D perhaps TRBD1 (5 bases). CDR1 is LGHNA, CDR2 YSLEER, per germline. The ends were cut back, 0 bases at V and 8 bases at J, with 14 bases in the middle. The CDR3 covers 15 residues. The CDR3 loop is CASSQETRARHEQFF. CDR3 bases: TGCGCCAGCAGCCAAGAGACCAGGGCTAGACATGAGCAGTTCTTC.

V and J are TRBV6-5 and TRBJ2-3, with D unclear. V lost 4 bases to trimming and J lost 0 bases, with 11 bases between them. Germline CDR1 is MNHEY and CDR2 is SVGAGI. The CDR3 is 15 residues long. CDR3 region: CASSSASESTDTQYF. CDR3 DNA: TGTGCCAGCAGTTCCGCGTCGGAGAGCACAGATACGCAGTATTTT.

V usage is TRBV5-1 and J usage is TRBJ1-1; TRBD1 agrees at 12 bases. Germline assignment: CDR1 SGHRS and CDR2 YFSETQ. The length of the CDR3 is 17 residues. With 0 bases clipped from V and 9 bases from J, the junction kept 12 bases outside the gene matches. CDR3 sequence (DNA): TGCGCCAGCAGCTTGGCGGGACAGGGGGCGAATTATGGCCAAGCTTTCTTT. This gives the protein CASSLAGQGANYGQAFF.

V is TRBV7-9 and J is TRBJ2-7; 7 bases fit TRBD1. Germline lookup yields CDR1 SEHNR and CDR2 FQNEAQ (reference sequence). The CDR3 is made up of 15 amino acids. V was pared by 5 bases and J by 0 bases, with 7 bases of the junction left unmatched. The CDR3 coding sequence is TGTGCCAGCAGCCCGTGGGACAGCCCCTCCTACGAGCAGTACTTC. This encodes CASSPWDSPSYEQYF.

This chain joins TRBV20-1 and TRBJ2-3, with 7 bases fitting TRBD2. The CDR3 contains 11 residues. From germline, CDR1 is DFQATT and CDR2 SNEGSKA (reference sequence). CDR3 residues: CGTGGQDTQYF. DNA of the CDR3: TGCGGCACGGGGGGTCAGGATACGCAGTATTTT.

V and J are TRBV7-3 and TRBJ1-1, with D possibly TRBD1 on 6 matching bases. The CDR3 totals 15 residues. The germline V gene has CDR1 SGHTA and CDR2 FQGTGA. The germline V and J ends were trimmed by 2 bases and 2 bases, with 12 bases remaining between them. The CDR3 here is CASSLGGSENTEAFF. CDR3 nucleotide sequence: TGTGCCAGCAGCTTAGGGGGCAGCGAAAACACTGAAGCTTTCTTT.

The chain joins TRBV5-1 to TRBJ1-3; 7 bases map to TRBD1. The CDR3 sequence is 17 residues long. J gave up 3 bases and V 1 base, and 10 bases lay outside the gene matches. Germline V gene data show CDR1 as SGHRS and CDR2 as YFSETQ. CDR3: CASSLIGQGEGGNTIYF. The DNA of the CDR3 is TGCGCCAGCAGCTTGATCGGTCAGGGGGAAGGTGGAAACACCATATATTTT.

This clone has a handful of counts. The gene calls are TRBV2 and TRBJ1-1, with a weak D call TRBD1 (6 bases). The germline CDR1 and CDR2 sequences are SNHLY and FYNNEI. The V end lost 5 bases, the J end lost 0 bases, and 10 bases lay between the germline ends. The CDR3 consists of 14 residues. The CDR3 protein is CASSFDRMNTEAFF. CDR3 nucleotides: TGTGCCAGCAGTTTCGACAGGATGAACACTGAAGCTTTCTTT.

The chain recombines TRBV5-6 with TRBJ2-3; 7 bases match TRBD2. Unmatched junction bases numbered 9, after V lost 4 bases and J lost 4 bases. Germline CDR1 reads SGHDT; CDR2 reads YYEEEE. This CDR3 is 15 amino acids long. The CDR3 DNA reads TGTGCCAGCAGCGGTCTCGGCGGGGGTGCAGATACGCAGTATTTT. The encoded protein is CASSGLGGGADTQYF.

This rearrangement joins TRBV28 to TRBJ1-4, with 7 bases that match TRBD1. The V gene's germline CDR1 is MDHEN and CDR2 SYDVKM. J lost 4 bases, V lost 5 bases, and 7 bases had no gene match. The CDR3 is made up of 15 amino acids. CDR3 amino acids: CASSTRQGLNEKLFF. CDR3 nucleotide sequence: TGTGCCAGCAGTACCCGACAGGGCCTTAATGAAAAACTGTTTTTT.

The sample holds one count of this clone. The CDR3 DNA sequence: TGTGCCAGCAGCTTAGGGACAGCCTTCAATGAGCAGTTCTTC. This sequence encodes CASSLGTAFNEQFF. J is TRBJ2-1 and V is TRBV7-9, with D maybe TRBD1 (6 bases). CDR1 and CDR2 from the germline V gene are SEHNR and FQNEAQ (reference sequence). This CDR3 has 14 residues. V dropped 1 base and J dropped 6 bases, with 10 bases sitting between them. The complete variable domain, with remaining parts taken from reference TRBV7-9 and TRBJ2-1, reads DTGVSQNPRHKITKRGQNVTFRCDPISEHNRLYWYRQTLGQGPEFLTYFQNEAQLEKSRLLSDRFSAERPKGSFSTLEIQRTEQGDSAMYLCASSLGTAFNEQFFGPGTRLTVL.

This chain links TRBV27 with TRBJ1-1, with 7 bases that match TRBD1. After removal of 6 bases from V and 6 bases from J, the junction contained 4 bases not matched to a gene. The CDR3 is 12 residues long. Germline CDR1 reads MNHEY; CDR2 reads SMNVEV (reference sequence). CDR3 sequence (DNA): TGTGCCAGCAGCAATCAGGGGGCTGAAGCTTTCTTT. Translated: CASSNQGAEAFF.